These 30 T cell receptor beta chains came from one sample sequenced in a study of cytomegalovirus exposure and HLA in healthy donors. Primers: 60 Vbeta forward and 13 Jbeta reverse. The protocol was immunoSEQ multiplex PCR, while the TCRdb copy is restricted to in-frame clones and leaves out a portion. The sample has about 200,000 clones; about 78% are singletons. Sequencing was done on a sample of PBMCs. The receptor set was obtained from a male donor in good health and CMV-seronegative.

Comments on this clone: Compared with germline, one end of the junction differs, possibly owing to a read error. This chain uses TRBV7-9 with TRBJ2-1, with D perhaps TRBD2 (5 bases). The germline CDR1 and CDR2 sequences are SEHNR and FQNEAQ (reference sequence). This CDR3 contains 15 residues. CDR3: CSSSLALASYNEQFF. The CDR3 region has the DNA TGTTCCAGCAGCTTAGCGCTTGCTAGCTACAATGAGCAGTTCTTC.

This chain uses TRBV19 with TRBJ2-7, with 8 bases aligning to TRBD2. Trimming removed 6 bases from V and 3 bases from J; junction bases left unmatched: 10. Germline V gene lookup returns CDR1 LNHDA and CDR2 SQIVND (reference sequence). CDR3 size: 15 residues. In DNA, the CDR3 is TGTGCCAGTAGCGGGGGGGCGGGAGTTGTCTACGAGCAGTACTTC. Protein sequence: CASSGGAGVVYEQYF.

This chain links TRBV27 with TRBJ2-2, with 14 positions matching TRBD2. CDR1 and CDR2 from the germline V gene are MNHEY and SMNVEV (reference sequence). The CDR3 extends over 22 amino acids. V lost 5 bases to trimming and J lost 4 bases; unmatched junction nucleotides: 21. For the CDR3, the DNA is TGTGCCAGCAGTCCCCTCCTGTGGAGTCCCGGGACTAGCGGGAGAAGCACCGGGGAGCTGTTTTTT. Translation: CASSPLLWSPGTSGRSTGELFF.

The J gene is TRBJ2-7, the V gene TRBV27; TRBD2 aligns across 8 bases. The CDR3 spans 15 residues. Germline CDR1 MNHEY, CDR2 SMNVEV (reference sequence). V trimming: 5 bases; J trimming: 0 bases; junction bases outside the gene matches: 6. The CDR3 loop is CASSTIAGSSYEQYF. CDR3 nucleotides: TGTGCCAGCAGTACAATAGCGGGAAGCTCCTACGAGCAGTACTTC.

This clone appeared a few times. The rearrangement joins TRBV4-1 to TRBJ1-1, with a tentative D call TRBD1 (6 bases). The CDR3 loop spans 15 amino acids. The germline V and J ends were trimmed by 4 bases and 5 bases, with 17 bases remaining between them. Germline V lookup: CDR1 MGHRA, CDR2 YSYEKL. CDR3 sequence reads: CASSLIQQGTTEAFF. In nucleotides, the CDR3 is TGCGCCAGCAGCCTCATCCAACAGGGTACAACTGAAGCTTTCTTT.

This chain links TRBV30 with TRBJ1-2, with D possibly TRBD1 on 6 matching bases. V was clipped by 1 base and J by 14 bases, with 23 bases between them. This CDR3 is built from 14 residues. In germline, CDR1 is GTSNPN, CDR2 SVGIG (reference sequence). The CDR3: CAWSGGLLGVGPTF. The CDR3 bases are TGTGCCTGGAGTGGGGGGCTACTTGGAGTTGGCCCGACCTTC.

The chain is built from TRBV19 and TRBJ2-3; D possibly corresponds to TRBD2 (6 bases). The germline V and J ends were trimmed by 6 bases and 2 bases, with 15 bases remaining between them. CDR1 and CDR2 (germline): LNHDA, SQIVND (reference sequence). The CDR3 contains 15 residues. CDR3 sequence (DNA): TGTGCCAGTAGCCCTAGCGCCGTAAACACAGATACGCAGTATTTT. Translated, it gives CASSPSAVNTDTQYF.

V and J are TRBV2 and TRBJ1-2, with a tentative D call TRBD1 (5 bases). Trimming left V 4 bases short and J 6 bases short, with 12 bases between. The CDR3 runs to 13 residues. CDR1 and CDR2 (germline): SNHLY, FYNNEI. CDR3 sequence: CASSAGGWDGYTF. CDR3 nucleotides: TGTGCCAGCAGTGCCGGGGGGTGGGATGGCTACACCTTC.

This clone was found once. The chain employs TRBV4-1 and TRBJ1-1; D unclear. Germline V gives CDR1 MGHRA, CDR2 YSYEKL. The V end was cut by 6 bases, the J end by 1 base, with 9 bases between. This CDR3 region has 13 residues. CDR3 bases: TGCGCCAGCAGGATCACAGAGAACACTGAAGCTTTCTTT. Amino acids: CASRITENTEAFF.

V gene TRBV27 combines with J gene TRBJ1-1; the D gene is possibly TRBD1 (5 bases). CDR1 and CDR2 (germline): MNHEY, SMNVEV (reference sequence). The CDR3 totals 16 residues. The V and J ends lost 3 bases and 1 base respectively, with 15 bases between them. DNA of the CDR3: TGTGCCAGCAGTTTCACCCAGGGATTGGGGAACACTGAAGCTTTCTTT. Residues: CASSFTQGLGNTEAFF.

The chain joins TRBV19 to TRBJ1-2; 9 nucleotides align to TRBD1. CDR3 length equals 16 residues. Germline V gene lookup returns CDR1 LNHDA and CDR2 SQIVND (reference sequence). Trimming at V came to 5 bases and at J to 5 bases, leaving 12 bases not matched to a gene. Here the CDR3 reads CASSARQGVRRYGYTF. CDR3 nucleotides: TGTGCCAGTAGTGCCCGACAGGGGGTCCGGCGTTATGGCTACACCTTC.

This chain uses TRBV11-2 with TRBJ2-1; maybe TRBD2 (6 bases). The CDR3 covers 18 residues. CDR1 and CDR2 from the germline V gene are SGHAT and FQNNGV. The V and J ends lost 3 bases and 0 bases respectively, with 18 bases between them. CDR3 region: CASSFRVGGMSSYNEQFF. The DNA of the CDR3 is TGTGCCAGCAGCTTTAGGGTTGGCGGGATGAGCTCCTACAATGAGCAGTTCTTC.

This chain links TRBV7-9 with TRBJ2-1; D gene unclear. The CDR3 sequence is 14 residues long. The V end lost 4 bases, the J end lost 1 base, and 8 bases lay between the germline ends. Germline loops: CDR1 SEHNR, CDR2 FQNEAQ (reference sequence). The CDR3 DNA follows: TGTGCCAGCAGCTCCCCAGGTTCCTACAATGAGCAGTTCTTC. Translated, it gives CASSSPGSYNEQFF. Full variable domain (remainder filled in from reference TRBV7-9 and TRBJ2-1): DTGVSQNPRHKITKRGQNVTFRCDPISEHNRLYWYRQTLGQGPEFLTYFQNEAQLEKSRLLSDRFSAERPKGSFSTLEIQRTEQGDSAMYLCASSSPGSYNEQFFGPGTRLTVL.

The chain combines TRBV7-8 with TRBJ1-2, with D perhaps TRBD1 (5 bases). CDR1 and CDR2 from the germline V gene are SGHVS and FQNEAQ. This CDR3 has 14 amino acids. The V end was cut by 4 bases, the J end by 9 bases, with 18 bases between. This chain's CDR3 is CASSSGWGGYSYTF. The CDR3 DNA sequence: TGTGCCAGCAGCTCAGGGTGGGGGGGATATAGCTACACCTTC.

The V and J genes are TRBV5-6 and TRBJ2-7; TRBD1 might be the D (6 bases). CDR3 size: 13 residues. Trimming cost V 1 base and J 6 bases, with 11 bases left between them. CDR1 and CDR2 from the germline V gene are SGHDT and YYEEEE. The CDR3 DNA sequence: TGTGCCAGCAGCTTGTACAGGGTAAGCGAGCAGTACTTC. Its protein is CASSLYRVSEQYF.

V is TRBV5-1 and J is TRBJ1-1; D gene unclear. Per the germline V gene, CDR1 is SGHRS and CDR2 is YFSETQ. Trimming pared 0 bases from V and 4 bases from J, leaving 13 bases between. The CDR3 sequence is 15 residues long. CDR3 in amino acids: CASSLAVTGITEAFF. In DNA form, the CDR3 reads TGCGCCAGCAGCTTGGCGGTCACGGGGATCACTGAAGCTTTCTTT. The variable domain in full, completed from reference TRBV5-1 and TRBJ1-1, reads KAGVTQTPRYLIKTRGQQVTLSCSPISGHRSVSWYQQTPGQGLQFLFEYFSETQRNKGNFPGRFSGRQFSNSRSEMNVSTLELGDSALYLCASSLAVTGITEAFFGQGTRLTVV.

The chain employs TRBV21-1 and TRBJ2-4; the table's D call of TRBD2 was not tested on the DNA. TRBV21-1 is assigned pseudogene status. The CDR3 runs to 20 residues. CDR3 sequence (DNA): TGTGCCAGCAGCAAAGGACTAGCGGGAGGTTCTAATAGAGCCAAAAACATTCAGTACTTC. This sequence encodes CASSKGLAGGSNRAKNIQYF.

A note on this clone: No conserved phenylalanine or tryptophan ends this CDR3, so it is likely a read error. The gene calls are TRBV7-6 and TRBJ1-2; D gene uncertain. The CDR3 loop spans 14 amino acids. Trimming pared 3 bases from V and 4 bases from J, leaving 12 bases between. Per the germline V gene, CDR1 is SGHVS and CDR2 is FNYEAQ. CDR3 region: CASSLTAGSYGYTV. The CDR3 DNA reads as TGTGCCAGCAGCTTGACGGCGGGTAGCTATGGCTACACCGTC.

The gene calls are TRBV18 and TRBJ2-3, with 9 bases aligning to TRBD2. V gave up 5 bases and J gave up 4 bases; unmatched junction bases: 7. The CDR3 sequence is 15 residues long. Germline CDR1 reads KGHSH; CDR2 reads LQKENI. The DNA for the CDR3 is TGTGCCAGCTCATCGGGACTAGCACTACCAGATACGCAGTATTTT. As protein: CASSSGLALPDTQYF.

The CDR3 region is CASSSGLAPSYEQYF. In nucleotides, the CDR3 is TGCGCCAGCAGTTCAGGACTAGCGCCTTCCTACGAGCAGTACTTC. The chain has TRBV5-1 and TRBJ2-7; 9 positions match TRBD2. This CDR3 comprises 15 residues. Germline V CDR1 and CDR2: SGHRS, YFSETQ. V gave up 5 bases and J gave up 1 base; unmatched junction bases: 7.

This chain joins TRBV6-1 and TRBJ2-1; 15 nucleotides agree with TRBD2. This CDR3 is built from 15 residues. V lost 5 bases to trimming and J lost 5 bases; unmatched junction nucleotides: 1. Looked up from germline, CDR1 is MNHNS and CDR2 is SASEGT. The DNA for the CDR3 is TGTGCCAGCAGTCGGACTAGCGGGAGGGACAATGAGCAGTTCTTC. This sequence encodes CASSRTSGRDNEQFF.

The chain is built from TRBV27 and TRBJ2-7, with a possible D match to TRBD1 (8 bases). V lost 6 bases and J 2 bases, leaving 14 bases between the germline ends. Germline CDR1 and CDR2: MNHEY and SMNVEV (reference sequence). This CDR3 is built from 14 residues. For the CDR3, the DNA is TGTGCCAGCAGACCTACAGGGGGGGCCTACGAGCAGTACTTC. Protein product: CASRPTGGAYEQYF.

V gene TRBV18 combines with J gene TRBJ2-3; TRBD1 is a possible D gene (5 bases). The CDR3 is made up of 14 amino acids. The germline V gene encodes CDR1 KGHSH and CDR2 LQKENI. The V gene lost 6 bases and the J gene lost 2 bases, with 12 bases spanning the gap. The chain's CDR3 is CASSGRQTTDTQYF. The CDR3, as DNA: TGTGCCAGCTCCGGCCGACAGACCACAGATACGCAGTATTTT.

The V and J genes are TRBV6-1 and TRBJ1-2; D may be TRBD1 (6 bases). The V gene's germline CDR1 is MNHNS and CDR2 SASEGT. This CDR3 contains 15 residues. V was cut by 1 base and J by 4 bases, with 13 bases left in between. CDR3 residues: CASSEEGGLGYGYTF. In DNA form, the CDR3 reads TGTGCCAGCAGTGAAGAGGGGGGGCTGGGCTATGGCTACACCTTC.

The V gene is TRBV4-1, the J gene TRBJ2-4; TRBD2 aligns across 10 bases. The germline V gene has CDR1 MGHRA and CDR2 YSYEKL. The CDR3 sequence is 19 residues long. V lost 0 bases, J lost 5 bases, and 13 bases stayed unmatched. The CDR3 loop reads CASSQERLLAGRNQNIQYF. The CDR3 DNA sequence: TGCGCCAGCAGCCAAGAACGCCTACTAGCGGGAAGAAACCAAAACATTCAGTACTTC.

The chain recombines TRBV9 with TRBJ1-1; D possibly corresponds to TRBD1 (5 bases). In germline, CDR1 is SGDLS, CDR2 YYNGEE. Deletions cut 1 base from V and 1 base from J, with 8 bases between. The CDR3 totals 14 residues. The CDR3 sequence: CASSVSGSNTEAFF. The CDR3 nucleotides read TGTGCCAGCAGCGTATCAGGGTCGAACACTGAAGCTTTCTTT.

In nucleotides, the CDR3 is TGTGCCAGCTCTTCCCAGACAGGGGTAGATCAGCCCCAGCATTTT. This sequence encodes CASSSQTGVDQPQHF. The chain uses TRBV18 and TRBJ1-5, with 8 bases that match TRBD1. Germline loops: CDR1 KGHSH, CDR2 LQKENI. CDR3 length: 15 amino acids. Trimming took 6 bases from V and 5 from J; bases not matched to a gene: 9.

The gene calls are TRBV7-9 and TRBJ1-3, with D unclear. Trimming removed 2 bases at V and 0 bases at J, with 8 bases between. Germline V gene lookup returns CDR1 SEHNR and CDR2 FQNEAQ (reference sequence). The CDR3 is 15 amino acids. CDR3 residues: CASSLIEGSGNTIYF. The CDR3 DNA reads TGTGCCAGCAGCTTAATCGAGGGCTCTGGAAACACCATATATTTT.

The chain employs TRBV13 and TRBJ2-1; TRBD1 aligns across 9 bases. Germline CDR1 PRHDT, CDR2 FYEKMQ (reference sequence). This CDR3 spans 16 amino acids. After removal of 5 bases from V and 4 bases from J, the junction contained 9 bases not matched to a gene. In DNA form, the CDR3 reads TGTGCCAGCAGCCTAGATGGCGGGACAGGGTACAATGAGCAGTTCTTC. This codes for CASSLDGGTGYNEQFF. Full variable domain (outside the CDR3, taken from reference TRBV13 and TRBJ2-1): AAGVIQSPRHLIKEKRETATLKCYPIPRHDTVYWYQQGPGQDPQFLISFYEKMQSDKGSIPDRFSAQQFSDYHSELNMSSLELGDSALYFCASSLDGGTGYNEQFFGPGTRLTVL.

V gene TRBV29-1 combines with J gene TRBJ1-1, with TRBD1 as a possible D gene (6 bases). CDR1 SQVTM and CDR2 ANQGSEA come from the germline V gene. The ends were cut back, 4 bases at V and 7 bases at J, with 19 bases in the middle. CDR3 length: 14 residues. CDR3 sequence: CSVARDKVRSEAFF. The CDR3 region has the DNA TGCAGCGTTGCCCGGGACAAGGTTAGGAGTGAAGCTTTCTTT.